This TCR beta chain was captured in a study of blood T cell repertoires in COVID-19. Study-wide context: Nucleic acid was either cDNA or gDNA, and it came from T cells, B-cell-depleted T cells, or PBMCs.

Data came from immunoSEQ multiplex PCR; TCRdb stores just in-frame clones and leaves some out. The table records 60,000 or so clones, more than 70% of them present only once. Recruited during active infection, patients (from Seattle) were subsequently followed longitudinally. This clone was recorded only once. The junction had 12 bases not matched to a gene; V was cut back by 2 bases and J by 0 bases. This CDR3 spans 17 amino acids. CDR1 and CDR2 from the germline V gene are SQVTM and ANQGSEA. The sequence was collected from a man between 25 and 39 years old with COVID-19, enrolled during active disease. Sequencing was performed on peripheral blood. The V call is TRBV29-1, the J call TRBJ1-2; 7 positions agree with TRBD1. CDR3 DNA sequence: TGCAGCGTTGAATTACGCACAGGGGCGAAGGCTAACTATGGCTACACCTTC. This gives the protein CSVELRTGAKANYGYTF.